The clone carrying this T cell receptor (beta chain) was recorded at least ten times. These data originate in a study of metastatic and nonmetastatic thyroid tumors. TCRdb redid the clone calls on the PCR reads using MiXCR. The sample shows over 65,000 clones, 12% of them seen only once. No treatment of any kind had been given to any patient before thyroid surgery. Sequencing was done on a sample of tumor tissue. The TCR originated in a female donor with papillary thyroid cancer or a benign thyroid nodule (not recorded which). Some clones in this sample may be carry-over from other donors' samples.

CDR3 bases: TGTGCCAGCAGTGCAACAGCGGTCACAGATACGCAGTATTTT. Translating it yields CASSATAVTDTQYF. The chain combines TRBV6-2 or TRBV6-3 with TRBJ2-3; maybe TRBD2 (5 bases). This CDR3 comprises 14 residues. Trimming pared 5 bases from V and 2 bases from J, leaving 11 bases between. Germline V gene sequence: CDR1 MNHEY, CDR2 SVGEGT.